This T cell receptor beta chain originates from a study of blood T cell repertoires in COVID-19. Overall study: The cDNA or gDNA used as material had been derived from T cells, B-cell-depleted T cells, or PBMCs.

Assignments of participants to cohorts depended upon their own reported clinical history. Trimming left V 9 bases short and J 0 bases short, with 21 bases between. CDR3 size: 17 residues. Germline CDR1 and CDR2: SGHVS and FNYEAQ. Some clones are missing from TCRdb's copy, which holds only in-frame ones; the method was immunoSEQ multiplex PCR. The sample has roughly 380,000 clones; about nine tenths are singletons. The clonotype comes from a woman aged 25-40 years who had been exposed to COVID-19. V is TRBV7-6 and J is TRBJ1-3; tentatively, D is TRBD1 (6 bases). Input material: PBMCs or T cells enriched from blood (not recorded which). The DNA of the CDR3 is TGTGCCAGTCAGGGGCCAAGGGGCTTAACCTCTGGAAACACCATATATTTT. Protein: CASQGPRGLTSGNTIYF.